These 27 T cell receptor beta chains were all obtained from the same sample, sequenced in a study of glioma-infiltrating T cells after dendritic cell vaccination. The method was immunoSEQ multiplex PCR; TCRdb's version includes in-frame clones alone and lacks a portion of them. The sample yields about 82,000 clones, 80% to 90% seen once. The sample here was blood, taken before dendritic cell vaccination. The receptors stem from a human donor with glioblastoma.

This rearrangement joins TRBV27 to TRBJ1-1, with 7 bases lining up with TRBD1. V was pared by 1 base and J by 11 bases, with 13 bases of the junction left unmatched. The CDR3 is made up of 15 amino acids. Germline V lookup: CDR1 MNHEY, CDR2 SMNVEV (reference sequence). This chain's CDR3 is CASSLLGITGERAFF. CDR3 nucleotide sequence: TGTGCCAGCAGTTTATTGGGGATCACAGGGGAGCGGGCTTTCTTT.

This chain connects TRBV7-9 to TRBJ2-1, with D hard to call. The germline V gene encodes CDR1 SEHNR and CDR2 FQNEAQ (reference sequence). This CDR3 has 14 amino acids. Between the trimmed V and J ends, which lost 1 base and 7 bases, there was a span of 11 bases. The CDR3 spells CASSLEALFNEQFF. The CDR3 coding sequence is TGTGCCAGCAGCTTAGAAGCCCTGTTTAATGAGCAGTTCTTC.

The chain joins TRBV5-4 to TRBJ2-2; 8 bases are a match to TRBD2. The ends lost 0 bases at V and 5 bases at J; junction bases unmatched: 6. Germline-derived CDR1 and CDR2 are SGHNT and YYREEE (reference sequence). The CDR3 is made up of 16 amino acids. CDR3 in DNA: TGTGCCAGCAGCTTGGCCGGGGGGGGTCGGACCGGGGAGCTGTTTTTT. This encodes CASSLAGGGRTGELFF.

The V and J genes are TRBV7-9 and TRBJ2-7; D is unresolved. The CDR3 runs 14 residues. The germline gives CDR1 SEHNR, CDR2 FQNEAQ (reference sequence). With 2 bases removed from V and 0 bases from J, the gap between germline ends came to 8 bases. This CDR3 reads CASSLPDFSYEQYF. The DNA of the CDR3 is TGTGCCAGCAGCTTACCAGATTTCTCCTACGAGCAGTACTTC. The full variable domain, rest sourced from reference TRBV7-9 and TRBJ2-7, is DTGVSQNPRHKITKRGQNVTFRCDPISEHNRLYWYRQTLGQGPEFLTYFQNEAQLEKSRLLSDRFSAERPKGSFSTLEIQRTEQGDSAMYLCASSLPDFSYEQYFGPGTRLTVT.

V is TRBV5-1 and J is TRBJ1-1; D not resolved. With 4 bases removed from V and 4 bases from J, the gap between germline ends came to 14 bases. The CDR3 consists of 14 residues. Germline lookup yields CDR1 SGHRS and CDR2 YFSETQ. The CDR3 nucleotides are TGCGCCAGCAGCGCGGGAGGGTTCCGCACTGAAGCTTTCTTT. This gives the protein CASSAGGFRTEAFF. Full variable domain (missing parts from reference TRBV5-1 and TRBJ1-1): KAGVTQTPRYLIKTRGQQVTLSCSPISGHRSVSWYQQTPGQGLQFLFEYFSETQRNKGNFPGRFSGRQFSNSRSEMNVSTLELGDSALYLCASSAGGFRTEAFFGQGTRLTVV.

Comments on this clone: Other DNA sequences from this sample encode an identical CDR3 as well. The CDR3 region has the DNA TGTGCCAGCAGAACAGGGTCGAATGAGCAGTTCTTC. Amino acids: CASRTGSNEQFF. The chain employs TRBV6-5 and TRBJ2-1; possibly TRBD1 for D (6 bases). Germline CDR1 reads MNHEY; CDR2 reads SVGAGI. The CDR3 covers 12 residues. Trimming cost V 6 bases and J 7 bases, with 10 bases left between them.

The CDR3 loop is CASSVEGGRELETQYF. The DNA of the CDR3 is TGTGCCAGCAGCGTAGAAGGCGGGCGGGAGCTGGAGACCCAGTACTTC. V gene TRBV9 combines with J gene TRBJ2-5; 7 bases agree with TRBD2. Germline CDR1 is SGDLS and CDR2 is YYNGEE. The CDR3 is 16 residues long. V shed 0 bases, J shed 5 bases, and the junction held 10 bases outside the gene matches.

This chain joins TRBV9 and TRBJ1-2; TRBD1 matches at 9 bases. V was pared by 3 bases and J by 7 bases, with 13 bases of the junction left unmatched. The CDR3 length is 16 residues. Germline V gene sequence: CDR1 SGDLS, CDR2 YYNGEE. The CDR3 sequence: CASSASPGQGLGGYTF. CDR3 nucleotides: TGTGCCAGCAGCGCCTCCCCGGGACAGGGCCTCGGTGGCTACACCTTC.

V usage is TRBV5-3 and J usage is TRBJ2-1, with a possible D match to TRBD2 (5 bases). TRBV5-3 is known as an ORF, though its function is uncertain. This CDR3 comprises 12 residues. Trimming took 0 bases from V and 7 from J, leaving 5 bases between them. CDR3 sequence (DNA): TGTGCCAGAAGCTTGGCGGGGAATGAGCAGTTCTTC. It encodes CARSLAGNEQFF.

This chain joins TRBV5-1 and TRBJ1-2, with 10 bases identical to TRBD1. CDR1 is SGHRS, CDR2 YFSETQ, per germline. The V segment lost 2 bases and the J segment 2 bases; nucleotides outside the gene matches: 6. The CDR3 runs 16 residues. In DNA, the CDR3 is TGCGCCAGCAGCTTCGCGGCGGGACAGGGGAACTATGGCTACACCTTC. Its translation: CASSFAAGQGNYGYTF.

The chain couples TRBV15 to TRBJ2-5; no clear D. The V gene's germline CDR1 is LNHNV and CDR2 YYDKDF (reference sequence). The CDR3 loop spans 12 amino acids. The ends were cut back, 5 bases at V and 1 base at J, with 5 bases in the middle. Here the CDR3 DNA reads TGTGCCACCAGCGTCAGCCAAGAGACCCAGTACTTC. This translates into CATSVSQETQYF.

As concerns this clone: The sample contains more than one DNA sequence encoding this CDR3. The V gene is TRBV30, the J gene TRBJ1-6; D gene uncertain. The ends were cut back, 3 bases at V and 0 bases at J, with 15 bases in the middle. The CDR3 has 17 residues. The germline gives CDR1 GTSNPN, CDR2 SVGIG (reference sequence). CDR3 in amino acids: CAWRHLTWSSYNSPLHF. CDR3 nucleotides: TGTGCCTGGAGACACCTCACGTGGAGCTCCTATAATTCACCCCTCCACTTT.

With regard to this clone: Other nucleotide sequences in the sample specify the same CDR3. This sequence joins TRBV9 and TRBJ1-5; D gene unclear. This CDR3 region has 14 residues. CDR1 is SGDLS, CDR2 YYNGEE, per germline. The V gene lost 0 bases and the J gene lost 4 bases, with 8 bases spanning the gap. The CDR3 DNA is TGTGCCAGCAGCGTAGGAACAGCTAATCAGCCCCAGCATTTT. Translated, it gives CASSVGTANQPQHF.

The chain joins TRBV19 to TRBJ2-7; 7 nucleotides agree with TRBD2. V gave up 4 bases and J gave up 5 bases; unmatched junction bases: 11. The CDR3 length is 15 residues. The germline gives CDR1 LNHDA, CDR2 SQIVND (reference sequence). CDR3 coding DNA: TGTGCCAGTAGTACTAGCATGCGGGAGAGCAACGAGCAGTACTTC. Translation: CASSTSMRESNEQYF.

This clone was seen just once. The chain joins TRBV7-9 to TRBJ1-1; 8 positions match TRBD1. With V trimmed by 1 base and J by 1 base, 11 bases remained unmatched. CDR3 length: 18 amino acids. From germline, CDR1 is SEHNR and CDR2 FQNEAQ (reference sequence). The CDR3 reads CASSLDPFGQGRNTEAFF. In DNA form, the CDR3 reads TGTGCCAGCAGCTTAGATCCATTCGGACAGGGACGGAACACTGAAGCTTTCTTT. The whole variable domain, filled in from reference TRBV7-9 and TRBJ1-1, reads DTGVSQNPRHKITKRGQNVTFRCDPISEHNRLYWYRQTLGQGPEFLTYFQNEAQLEKSRLLSDRFSAERPKGSFSTLEIQRTEQGDSAMYLCASSLDPFGQGRNTEAFFGQGTRLTVV.

To note about this clone: Different DNA sequences within this sample yield the same CDR3. The chain couples TRBV30 to TRBJ2-1; 10 nucleotides match TRBD2. Germline CDR1 is GTSNPN and CDR2 is SVGIG (reference sequence). After removal of 0 bases from V and 7 bases from J, the junction contained 0 bases not matched to a gene. CDR3 length: 13 amino acids. The CDR3 bases are TGTGCCTGGAGTGTTAGCGGGGGGAATGAGCAGTTCTTC. The encoded protein is CAWSVSGGNEQFF.

V gene TRBV7-9 combines with J gene TRBJ2-3; 8 nucleotides align to TRBD2. The CDR3 extends over 17 amino acids. The ends lost 4 bases at V and 4 bases at J; junction bases unmatched: 13. Looked up from germline, CDR1 is SEHNR and CDR2 is FQNEAQ (reference sequence). The CDR3 DNA reads TGTGCCAGCAGCTCAGATATAGCGGGGCCTACTTCAGATACGCAGTATTTT. This codes for CASSSDIAGPTSDTQYF.

The CDR3 spells CASSLAGGVGQPQHF. The CDR3, as DNA: TGTGCCAGCAGCTTGGCAGGGGGCGTGGGTCAGCCCCAGCATTTT. V is TRBV5-6 and J is TRBJ1-5; 8 bases map to TRBD1. Per the germline V gene, CDR1 is SGHDT and CDR2 is YYEEEE. CDR3 size: 15 residues. V was pared by 0 bases and J by 6 bases, with 5 bases of the junction left unmatched. Together with reference TRBV5-6 and TRBJ1-5, the CDR3 gives the full variable domain: DAGVTQSPTHLIKTRGQQVTLRCSPKSGHDTVSWYQQALGQGPQFIFQYYEEEERQRGNFPDRFSGHQFPNYSSELNVNALLLGDSALYLCASSLAGGVGQPQHFGDGTRLSIL.

The gene calls are TRBV4-2 and TRBJ1-1, with 8 bases that match TRBD1. CDR1 LGHNA and CDR2 YNFKEQ come from the germline V gene. This CDR3 spans 18 amino acids. The trim removed 0 bases at V and 0 bases at J, leaving 9 bases unmatched. The CDR3 sequence is CASSQDGAGGYMNTEAFF. The DNA for the CDR3 is TGTGCCAGCAGCCAAGACGGGGCAGGGGGCTACATGAACACTGAAGCTTTCTTT.

The genes are TRBV5-1 and TRBJ2-3, with 9 bases fitting TRBD1. J was trimmed by 6 bases and V by 3 bases; bases with no gene match: 5. The CDR3 loop spans 14 amino acids. The germline CDR1 and CDR2 sequences are SGHRS and YFSETQ. As DNA, the CDR3 is TGCGCCAGCAGCTGGGACAGGGCCCGGGATACGCAGTATTTT. This gives the protein CASSWDRARDTQYF.

The chain joins TRBV29-1 to TRBJ2-3; TRBD2 aligns across 10 bases. This CDR3 is 15 amino acids long. Germline V gene sequence: CDR1 SQVTM, CDR2 ANQGSEA. V lost 7 bases to trimming and J lost 1 base; unmatched junction nucleotides: 8. For the CDR3, the DNA is TGCAGCGGGGGGCAGGGGACTAGCGGCACAGATACGCAGTATTTT. Residues: CSGGQGTSGTDTQYF.

This clone has just one count. The chain combines TRBV5-6 with TRBJ2-5; TRBD2 aligns across 10 bases. V trimming: 6 bases; J trimming: 4 bases; junction bases outside the gene matches: 12. The germline V gene encodes CDR1 SGHDT and CDR2 YYEEEE. This CDR3 has 16 residues. CDR3 sequence (DNA): TGTGCCAGCACCCATCTTAGCGGGGGGTTGAGAGAGACCCAGTACTTC. Protein product: CASTHLSGGLRETQYF. Combining the CDR3 with reference TRBV5-6 and TRBJ2-5 gives the whole variable domain DAGVTQSPTHLIKTRGQQVTLRCSPKSGHDTVSWYQQALGQGPQFIFQYYEEEERQRGNFPDRFSGHQFPNYSSELNVNALLLGDSALYLCASTHLSGGLRETQYFGPGTRLLVL.

The chain recombines TRBV5-1 with TRBJ1-1; D possibly corresponds to TRBD1 (5 bases). The germline CDR1 and CDR2 sequences are SGHRS and YFSETQ. This CDR3 has 14 residues. V was pared by 0 bases and J by 4 bases, with 10 bases between. CDR3 sequence: CASSLEGLGTEAFF. CDR3 coding DNA: TGCGCCAGCAGCTTGGAGGGGCTGGGCACTGAAGCTTTCTTT.

This rearrangement joins TRBV6-1 to TRBJ1-1; 8 nucleotides line up with TRBD1. Germline lookup yields CDR1 MNHNS and CDR2 SASEGT. V trimming: 6 bases; J trimming: 3 bases; junction bases outside the gene matches: 3. The CDR3 consists of 13 residues. The CDR3 is CASSQGAHTEAFF. In DNA form, the CDR3 reads TGTGCCAGCAGCCAGGGGGCCCACACTGAAGCTTTCTTT.

Only one count was recorded for this clone. CDR3 sequence reads: CASSLAGGGGRETQYF. The CDR3 DNA reads TGCGCCAGCAGCCTCGCGGGCGGAGGAGGTAGGGAGACCCAGTACTTC. The rearrangement uses TRBV4-1 and TRBJ2-5, with a possible D match to TRBD2 (5 bases). Germline CDR1 is MGHRA and CDR2 is YSYEKL. V lost 4 bases to trimming and J lost 5 bases, with 20 bases between them. The CDR3 covers 16 residues.

This clone showed up just a few times. The V gene is TRBV5-5, the J gene TRBJ2-2; the match to TRBD2 covers 12 bases. Germline trimming cut 1 base from V and 4 bases from J; bases unmatched to any gene: 5. Germline CDR1 and CDR2: SGHKS and YYEKEE (reference sequence). The length of the CDR3 is 17 residues. In nucleotides, the CDR3 is TGTGCCAGCAGCTTGCTAACTAGCGGGGGGCCCACCGGGGAGCTGTTTTTT. The encoded protein is CASSLLTSGGPTGELFF.

This chain uses TRBV18 with TRBJ2-7, with 10 bases aligning to TRBD2. Germline CDR1 reads KGHSH; CDR2 reads LQKENI. V dropped 2 bases and J dropped 3; count of bases not matched to a gene: 4. This CDR3 is 15 amino acids long. CDR3 in DNA: TGTGCCAGCTCACCAGGAGCGGGAGGGGGCTACGAGCAGTACTTC. This translates into CASSPGAGGGYEQYF.